This TCR beta chain was sequenced in a study of blood T cell repertoires in COVID-19 (TCRdb year 2020). Background on the whole study: Samples covering the acute and convalescent phases of COVID-19 were provided by collaborators in the United States, Italy and Spain. Nearly every sample came with metadata listing a de-identified subject ID, COVID-19 status, age in years and sex. The repertoires were released in a freely available public database meant as a resource for research on the immune response to SARS-CoV-2. Samples were obtained from the ongoing ImmuneRACE study (first 160 participants) and from roughly 1,300 subjects provided by 6 global collaborators. The material from the prospective study consisted of cDNA or gDNA derived from T cells, B-cell-depleted T cells, or PBMCs. Where available, HLA class I and class II types were obtained from metadata supplied by the sample provider rather than from assay-based typing. The dataset comprised deeply sampled blood TCRbeta repertoires from subjects exposed to, actively infected with, or recovered from COVID-19. Broader findings and caveats from the paper: The amount of clinical and demographic metadata varied by source and participant and was provided uncurated.

TCRbeta CDR3 regions were amplified from genomic DNA using the immunoSEQ Assay, a bias-controlled multiplex PCR. Turning to the authors' computational methods: Nucleated cell counts per sample were estimated from amplification of reference gene primers within the assay. Sequence reads were collapsed and filtered to measure the absolute abundance of every unique TCRbeta CDR3 rearrangement. For each sample, productive Simpson clonality was calculated by taking the square root of Simpson's diversity index across productive rearrangements. TCRdb mirrors the immuneACCESS table, restricted to in-frame sequences. Some clones are absent from its copies; in checked studies, under half trace to an unresolved V gene, and the reason for the others is unknown. V and J calls and clone size come straight from that table; D and trimming were deduced from the DNA. The sample table shows fewer than 250,000 clones, and 87% are seen once. Of the sample, around 2.6% falls within the top ten clones.

Participants in the prospective study were enrolled through a virtual design, were aged about 18 to 100 years, and lived in approximately 25 United States geographic areas. In the prospective study, cohorts were assigned on the basis of participant-reported clinical history obtained from a screening survey and a study questionnaire. In the prospective study, whole blood, serum and a nasopharyngeal or oropharyngeal swab were collected from each participant by mobile phlebotomists. Additional blood draws and questionnaires over an approximately two-month period could optionally be provided by prospective study participants. Before DNA extraction, blood samples from the prospective study were shipped at room temperature or frozen. Of note for this clone: Its antigen remains undetermined. No per-base quality is available; no much larger clone lies one base away.

The CDR3 holds 13 amino acids from the cysteine to the phenylalanine. The kept DNA is CDR3 alone, 39 bases in frame from the first base. CDR1 SGHAT and CDR2 FQNNGV are derived from the germline V gene. Trimming removed 6 bases from V and 6 bases from J, leaving 14 bases between the germline ends. This receptor chain uses TRBV11-2 and TRBJ1-2, and perhaps TRBD1 as D gene, on 6 matching bases. The specimen was PBMCs or T cells enriched from blood (not recorded which). This TCR was recovered from a woman aged 25 to 39 with acute COVID-19. The sequenced DNA is TGTGCCAGCAGTCTAGGGGGACCCGATGGCTACACCTTC. It translates to CASSLGGPDGYTF.